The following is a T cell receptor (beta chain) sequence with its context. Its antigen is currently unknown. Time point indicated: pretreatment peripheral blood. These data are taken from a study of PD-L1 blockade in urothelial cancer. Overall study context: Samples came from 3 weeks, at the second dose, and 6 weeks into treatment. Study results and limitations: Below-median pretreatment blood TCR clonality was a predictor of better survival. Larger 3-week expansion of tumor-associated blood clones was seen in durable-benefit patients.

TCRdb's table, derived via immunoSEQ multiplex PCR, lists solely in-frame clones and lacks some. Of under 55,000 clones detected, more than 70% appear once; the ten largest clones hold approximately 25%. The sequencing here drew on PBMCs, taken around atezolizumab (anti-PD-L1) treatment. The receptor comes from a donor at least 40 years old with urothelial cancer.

This CDR3 reads CASSATLWEQYF. In nucleotides, the CDR3 is TGTGCCAGCAGCGCAACATTATGGGAGCAGTACTTC. The chain employs TRBV7-2 and TRBJ2-7; D not certain. Germline CDR1 and CDR2: SGHTA and FQGNSA. CDR3 length equals 12 residues. Trimming shortened V by 5 bases and J by 7 bases, and 12 bases separated the two germline ends.